This paragraph reports one TCR beta chain. This sample was included in a study of CD8 T cells in Susac syndrome. Study at large: Of the sequenced Susac syndrome patients, six had active disease and eight or nine were in remission.

CD8+ and CD4+ blood T cells underwent TCR beta sequencing. The authors negatively isolated CD8+ and CD4+ T cells and FACS-enriched TEMRA cells. Trimming took off 6 bases at V and 2 bases at J, with 10 bases between the two ends. Germline V gene lookup returns CDR1 MNHEY and CDR2 SMNVEV (reference sequence). CDR3 size: 13 residues. With random hexamers, about 0.45 to 1 ug RNA was reverse transcribed. Amplification of TCR beta CDR3 spanned 54 Vbeta and 13 Jbeta via immunoSEQ multiplex PCR. TCRdb reanalysed the immunoSEQ multiplex PCR reads using MiXCR and keeps one entry per CDR3 protein. Among under 200,000 distinct CDR3 sequences listed, approximately 95% were seen once.

The rearrangement joins TRBV27 to TRBJ2-5; tentatively, D is TRBD2 (6 bases). This TCR was recovered from a human donor with Susac syndrome. Sequenced: CD4+ T cells from PBMCs. The CDR3 loop reads CASSHGTQETQYF. DNA of the CDR3: TGTGCCAGCAGCCATGGGACTCAAGAGACCCAGTACTTC.